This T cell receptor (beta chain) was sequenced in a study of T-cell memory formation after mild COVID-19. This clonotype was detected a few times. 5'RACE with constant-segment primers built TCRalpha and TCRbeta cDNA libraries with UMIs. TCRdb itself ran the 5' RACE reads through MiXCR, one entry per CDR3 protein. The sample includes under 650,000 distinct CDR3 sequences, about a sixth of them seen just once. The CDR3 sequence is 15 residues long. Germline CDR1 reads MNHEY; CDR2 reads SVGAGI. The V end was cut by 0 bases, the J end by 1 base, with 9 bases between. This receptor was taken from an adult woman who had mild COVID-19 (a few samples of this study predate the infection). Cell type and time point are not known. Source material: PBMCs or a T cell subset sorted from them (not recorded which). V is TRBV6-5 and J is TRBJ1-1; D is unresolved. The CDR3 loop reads CASSYSKSQNTEAFF. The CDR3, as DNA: TGTGCCAGCAGTTACTCGAAGTCCCAGAACACTGAAGCTTTCTTT.